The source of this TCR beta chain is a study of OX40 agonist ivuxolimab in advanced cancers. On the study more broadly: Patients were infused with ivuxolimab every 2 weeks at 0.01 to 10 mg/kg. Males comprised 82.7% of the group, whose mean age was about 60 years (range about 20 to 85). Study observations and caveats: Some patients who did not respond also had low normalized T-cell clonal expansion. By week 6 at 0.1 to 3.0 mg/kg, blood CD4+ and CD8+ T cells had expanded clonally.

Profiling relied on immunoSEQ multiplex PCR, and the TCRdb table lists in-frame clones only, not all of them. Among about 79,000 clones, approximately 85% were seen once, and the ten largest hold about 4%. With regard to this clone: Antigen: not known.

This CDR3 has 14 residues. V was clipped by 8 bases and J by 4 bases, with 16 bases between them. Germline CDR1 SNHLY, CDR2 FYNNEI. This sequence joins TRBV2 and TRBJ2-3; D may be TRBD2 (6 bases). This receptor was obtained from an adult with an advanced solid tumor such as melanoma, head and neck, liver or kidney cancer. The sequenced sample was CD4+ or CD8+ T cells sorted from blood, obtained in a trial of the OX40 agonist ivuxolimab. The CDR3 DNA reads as TGTGCCAGCGGTACGACTAGTTTTGCAGATACGCAGTATTTT. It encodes CASGTTSFADTQYF. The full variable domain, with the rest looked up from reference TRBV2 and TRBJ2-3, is EPEVTQTPSHQVTQMGQEVILRCVPISNHLYFYWYRQILGQKVEFLVSFYNNEISEKSEIFDDQFSVERPDGSNFTLKIRSTKLEDSAMYFCASGTTSFADTQYFGPGTRLTVL.